Detailed here is one TCR beta chain. This record comes from a study of T cell changes during pregnancy in multiple sclerosis. Repertoires were generated with immunoSEQ multiplex PCR, while TCRdb's copy carries only in-frame clones and drops some. Here the sample spans about 46,000 clones, 80% to 95% being singletons. The starting material was peripheral blood, obtained in the third trimester of pregnancy. The TCR originated in a female donor with multiple sclerosis, enrolled in a pregnancy study.

CDR3 DNA sequence: TGCGCCAGCAGCTTGTCTTCCGCCGGTCCTGGGGGACTAACAGCCTACGAGCAGTACTTC. Encoded protein: CASSLSSAGPGGLTAYEQYF. The chain links TRBV5-1 to TRBJ2-7; 7 nucleotides agree with TRBD2. J was trimmed by 2 bases and V by 1 base; bases with no gene match: 21. The length of the CDR3 is 20 residues. CDR1 and CDR2 from the germline V gene are SGHRS and YFSETQ. The full variable domain, in which reference TRBV5-1 and TRBJ2-7 provide the parts outside the CDR3, is KAGVTQTPRYLIKTRGQQVTLSCSPISGHRSVSWYQQTPGQGLQFLFEYFSETQRNKGNFPGRFSGRQFSNSRSEMNVSTLELGDSALYLCASSLSSAGPGGLTAYEQYFGPGTRLTVT.